This entry lists 20 T cell receptor beta chains sequenced from one sample in a study of T cell responses to AZD1222 COVID-19 vaccine. The method was immunoSEQ multiplex PCR; TCRdb's version includes in-frame clones alone and lacks a portion of them. Altogether more than 110,000 clones are present, 90% being singletons, with the ten largest covering roughly 3.1%. The sample here was peripheral blood, taken on day 0 of AZD1222 vaccination. Receptors originate from an adult in good health.

CDR3 loop: CASSSYGVRGTQYF. The CDR3 region has the DNA TGTGCCAGCAGCTCTTACGGCGTCCGCGGGACCCAGTACTTC. The V gene is TRBV5-4, the J gene TRBJ2-5; D is unclear. Germline values: CDR1 SGHNT, CDR2 YYREEE (reference sequence). This CDR3 region has 14 residues. V was cut by 3 bases and J by 7 bases, with 16 bases left in between.

This clone was seen a few times. This chain uses TRBV7-9 with TRBJ1-1, with no clear D. Trimming left V 4 bases short and J 0 bases short, with 6 bases between. CDR3 size: 13 residues. Germline V lookup: CDR1 SEHNR, CDR2 FQNEAQ (reference sequence). The CDR3 is CASSYRLNTEAFF. The CDR3 nucleotides read TGTGCCAGCAGCTACAGACTGAACACTGAAGCTTTCTTT.

The rearrangement joins TRBV2 to TRBJ1-4; no definite D call. The V and J ends lost 7 bases and 7 bases respectively, with 16 bases between them. The CDR3 spans 14 residues. Per germline, CDR1 SNHLY and CDR2 FYNNEI. The CDR3 reads CASTAGPPGEKLFF. The CDR3 DNA is TGTGCCAGCACCGCGGGCCCCCCGGGTGAAAAACTGTTTTTT.

V is TRBV14 and J is TRBJ2-1, with a possible D match to TRBD2 (7 bases). The germline V gene encodes CDR1 SGHDN and CDR2 FVKESK. This CDR3 comprises 13 residues. Trimming cost V 4 bases and J 7 bases, with 11 bases left between them. DNA of the CDR3: TGTGCCAGCAGCCGGACTAGGGGGAATGAGCAGTTCTTC. It is translated as CASSRTRGNEQFF. The whole variable domain, filled in from reference TRBV14 and TRBJ2-1, reads EAGVTQFPSHSVIEKGQTVTLRCDPISGHDNLYWYRRVMGKEIKFLLHFVKESKQDESGMPNNRFLAERTGGTYSTLKVQPAELEDSGVYFCASSRTRGNEQFFGPGTRLTVL.

The rearrangement joins TRBV30 to TRBJ1-3; D perhaps matches TRBD1 (5 bases). V was trimmed by 4 bases and J by 6 bases, leaving 13 bases between them. The CDR3 is 13 amino acids. Germline CDR1 GTSNPN, CDR2 SVGIG (reference sequence). The CDR3 region has the DNA TGTGCCTGGACCGGGGGGATCTTAAACACCATATATTTT. It translates to CAWTGGILNTIYF.

The chain couples TRBV21-1 to TRBJ1-6; the DNA was not compared with TRBD1, the D call given in the table. TRBV21-1 is described as a pseudogene. The CDR3 sequence is 14 residues long. For the CDR3, the DNA is TGTGCCAGCAGGCCGGGACAGCCTAATTCACCCCTCCACTTT. It translates to CASRPGQPNSPLHF.

The V call is TRBV9, the J call TRBJ2-7; D possibly uses TRBD1 or TRBD2 (5 bases each). The V end was cut by 1 base, the J end by 5 bases, with 16 bases between. The CDR3 is made up of 15 amino acids. CDR1 and CDR2 from the germline V gene are SGDLS and YYNGEE. The CDR3 bases are TGTGCCAGCAGCGTATATTCGGGGCAGGGTGACGAGCAGTACTTC. Translated: CASSVYSGQGDEQYF. Full variable domain (outside the CDR3, taken from reference TRBV9 and TRBJ2-7): DSGVTQTPKHLITATGQRVTLRCSPRSGDLSVYWYQQSLDQGLQFLIQYYNGEERAKGNILERFSAQQFPDLHSELNLSSLELGDSALYFCASSVYSGQGDEQYFGPGTRLTVT.

CDR3 residues: CASSIRSANTGELFF. CDR3 nucleotides: TGTGCCAGTAGTATAAGGTCCGCGAACACCGGGGAGCTGTTTTTT. This rearrangement joins TRBV19 to TRBJ2-2, with D unresolved. The CDR3 has 15 residues. The germline V gene encodes CDR1 LNHDA and CDR2 SQIVND (reference sequence). Trimming took off 2 bases at V and 0 bases at J, with 7 bases between the two ends.

This chain connects TRBV27 to TRBJ1-2; TRBD1 matches 8 bases. J was trimmed by 7 bases and V by 6 bases; bases with no gene match: 10. Germline lookup yields CDR1 MNHEY and CDR2 SMNVEV (reference sequence). CDR3 length: 14 residues. The CDR3 here is CASRGGQGESGYTF. CDR3 DNA sequence: TGTGCCAGCAGGGGAGGACAGGGAGAGAGTGGCTACACCTTC.

The genes are TRBV6-2 or TRBV6-3 and TRBJ2-5; 10 nucleotides line up with TRBD2. Germline CDR1 and CDR2: MNHEY and SVGEGT. This CDR3 region has 15 residues. V trimming: 5 bases; J trimming: 5 bases; junction bases outside the gene matches: 8. The chain's CDR3 is CASSSASGSSETQYF. The CDR3 DNA reads as TGTGCCAGCAGTAGTGCTAGCGGGAGTTCGGAGACCCAGTACTTC.

This chain connects TRBV20-1 to TRBJ2-4; 7 bases are a match to TRBD1. Germline CDR1 DFQATT, CDR2 SNEGSKA (reference sequence). The CDR3 runs 11 residues. With V trimmed by 5 bases and J by 7 bases, 2 bases remained unmatched. In nucleotides, the CDR3 is TGCAGTGCTTTGACAGGGAACATTCAGTACTTC. As protein: CSALTGNIQYF.

V and J are TRBV27 and TRBJ2-1, with unresolved D. V lost 0 bases and J 7 bases, leaving 7 bases between the germline ends. The V gene's germline CDR1 is MNHEY and CDR2 SMNVEV (reference sequence). CDR3 length: 13 amino acids. The CDR3 DNA sequence: TGTGCCAGCAGTTTATCAGAAGCGAATGAGCAGTTCTTC. Protein sequence: CASSLSEANEQFF.

This clone was observed at least ten times. This sequence joins TRBV6-1 and TRBJ1-5; D remains ambiguous. Trimming stripped 2 bases from V and 6 bases from J, with 17 bases between. There are 16 residues in the CDR3. Per germline, CDR1 MNHNS and CDR2 SASEGT. The CDR3 DNA is TGTGCCAGCAGTGAAAACGCGTCTGATATAGGTCAGCCCCAGCATTTT. Translating gives CASSENASDIGQPQHF.

V and J are TRBV11-3 and TRBJ2-5; D is possibly TRBD1 (6 bases). CDR1 and CDR2 from the germline V gene are SGHNT and YENEEA. V lost 1 base, J lost 5 bases, and 11 bases lay in between. This CDR3 has 14 residues. The DNA of the CDR3 is TGTGCCAGCAGCTTAGGGCAGGGGAGTGAGACCCAGTACTTC. Encoded protein: CASSLGQGSETQYF.

This clone showed up just a few times. V and J are TRBV7-8 and TRBJ1-1, with D unresolved. V was cut by 2 bases and J by 1 base, with 8 bases left in between. This CDR3 is built from 14 residues. Germline V gene lookup returns CDR1 SGHVS and CDR2 FQNEAQ. The CDR3 sequence is CASSLSRENTEAFF. CDR3 DNA sequence: TGTGCCAGCAGCTTATCACGAGAGAACACTGAAGCTTTCTTT. The full variable domain, rest sourced from reference TRBV7-8 and TRBJ1-1, is GAGVSQSPRYKVAKRGQDVALRCDPISGHVSLFWYQQALGQGPEFLTYFQNEAQLDKSGLPSDRFFAERPEGSVSTLKIQRTQQEDSAVYLCASSLSRENTEAFFGQGTRLTVV.

The chain is built from TRBV6-5 and TRBJ1-1; possible D gene TRBD1, 5 bases. Germline CDR1 and CDR2: MNHEY and SVGAGI. The CDR3 contains 15 residues. V was pared by 0 bases and J by 8 bases, with 16 bases between. Here the CDR3 DNA reads TGTGCCAGCAGTTACTCGTCGAGCGGGGGGAACGAAGCTTTCTTT. Encoded protein: CASSYSSSGGNEAFF.

This chain joins TRBV19 and TRBJ1-2, with 10 bases matching TRBD1. The CDR3 runs 15 residues. Per the germline V gene, CDR1 is LNHDA and CDR2 is SQIVND (reference sequence). The V and J ends lost 4 bases and 3 bases, in that order; junction bases with no gene match: 5. CDR3 region: CASSTRDRGYYGYTF. In DNA form, the CDR3 reads TGTGCCAGTAGTACCCGGGACAGGGGCTACTATGGCTACACCTTC.

The chain recombines TRBV11-2 with TRBJ1-1; D is perhaps TRBD1 (5 bases). V gave up 0 bases and J gave up 3 bases, with 11 bases separating them. Germline V gene lookup returns CDR1 SGHAT and CDR2 FQNNGV. The CDR3 is 15 residues long. Here the CDR3 DNA reads TGTGCCAGCAGCTTAGATGGGGGGAGAGACACTGAAGCTTTCTTT. Amino acids: CASSLDGGRDTEAFF.

The chain has TRBV19 and TRBJ1-4, with a tentative D call TRBD1 (5 bases). This CDR3 is built from 16 residues. V lost 3 bases to trimming and J lost 4 bases, with 15 bases between them. Germline CDR1 and CDR2: LNHDA and SQIVND (reference sequence). The CDR3 DNA reads as TGTGCCAGTAGTATGCGTCGGGGGAACAGTAATGAAAAACTGTTTTTT. Translating it yields CASSMRRGNSNEKLFF.

The chain joins TRBV24-1 to TRBJ2-1; D ambiguous. V was cut by 7 bases and J by 5 bases, with 14 bases left in between. The CDR3 is made up of 14 amino acids. Germline CDR1 is KGHDR and CDR2 is SFDVKD. The CDR3 sequence is CATSRRTKNNEQFF. CDR3 in DNA: TGTGCCACCAGCCGCAGGACCAAAAACAATGAGCAGTTCTTC.